The present T cell receptor beta chain was sequenced within a study of shared clonotypes between healthy human individuals. From CD4+ cells came CD45RA+ naive and CD45RA-negative memory subsets. Methods used by the authors: From ImmunoSEQ came sequences covering only the junction and carrying no quality scores, so filtering differed. Clones were sequenced by immunoSEQ multiplex PCR, and TCRdb holds only the in-frame ones, with some missing. V and J calls and clone size are as listed in that table; D and trimming were resolved from the DNA. The repertoire has about 1.5 million clones, 98% of them found once; the top ten carry 0.4% to 0.55%. CDR3 length: 13 amino acids. V was trimmed by 3 bases and J by 3 bases, leaving 9 bases between them. Germline V gene data show CDR1 as SGHTA and CDR2 as FQGTGA. Study-level findings and limits: Expectations were that clonotype sharing among donors would be affected by sequencing depth.

Remarks on this clone: The antigen is undetermined. This sample also contains other DNA sequences that code for the same CDR3.

The clonotype originates from a man between 25 and 39 years old in good health. J is TRBJ2-7 and V is TRBV7-3; D gene unclear. Specimen: naive CD4+ T cells sorted from blood. Noted subset: CD45RA+ positively selected. The DNA for the CDR3 is TGTGCCAGCAGCTTCGGGCCCCTCTACGAGCAGTACTTC. Amino acids: CASSFGPLYEQYF.